The 3 T cell receptor beta chains below all came from one sample that was sequenced in a study of blood T cells in healthy people across ages (dated by TCRdb to 2013 to 2016). The library was produced with 5' RACE. These reads were obtained on an Illumina HiSeq 2500. The second PCR ran for roughly 6 to 11 cycles and used a J-beta primer mix along with a sample-barcoded 5' primer. The public reads were reanalyzed by TCRdb: fastp trimming at Q25, MiXCR alignment, in-frame beta chains only. Entries that share a CDR3 protein sequence are merged under the most common genes and DNA. This sample comprises 800,000 to 1,300,000 distinct CDR3 sequences, approximately 25% of them detected only once. The ten largest clones capture around 0.75% of the sample. The same specimen was also included in a second study, on T cells of mothers and their children.

Sequenced input: blood. These receptor sequences come from a girl aged 2 to 9 in good health.

Written as DNA, the CDR3 is TGTGCCAGCAGTTACACCAGTAGTCCGGGGGAGCAGTACTTC. Encoded protein: CASSYTSSPGEQYF. This chain links TRBV6-6 with TRBJ2-5; D is possibly TRBD2 (6 bases). Germline lookup yields CDR1 MNHNY and CDR2 SVGAGI (reference sequence). V was trimmed by 2 bases and J by 11 bases, leaving 18 bases between them. The CDR3 is 14 residues long.

This sequence joins TRBV13 and TRBJ2-1, with 9 bases aligning to TRBD2. CDR1 is PRHDT, CDR2 FYEKMQ, per germline (reference sequence). After removal of 5 bases from V and 6 bases from J, the junction contained 5 bases not matched to a gene. CDR3 length: 14 residues. The CDR3 reads CASSRTSAVNEQFF. Here the CDR3 DNA reads TGTGCCAGCAGCCGGACTAGCGCGGTCAATGAGCAGTTCTTC.

This clonotype was seen a few times. V is TRBV11-1 and J is TRBJ2-7; D gene unclear. This CDR3 spans 14 amino acids. CDR1 SGHAT and CDR2 FQDESV come from the germline V gene (reference sequence). Between the trimmed V and J ends, which lost 2 bases and 2 bases, there was a span of 10 bases. CDR3 sequence (DNA): TGTGCCAGCAGCTTATTCCTCACGGCCTACGAGCAGTACTTC. Amino acid sequence: CASSLFLTAYEQYF. The variable domain in full, with the rest retrieved from reference TRBV11-1 and TRBJ2-7, is EAEVAQSPRYKITEKSQAVAFWCDPISGHATLYWYRQILGQGPELLVQFQDESVVDDSQLPKDRFSAERLKGVDSTLKIQPAELGDSAMYLCASSLFLTAYEQYFGPGTRLTVT.